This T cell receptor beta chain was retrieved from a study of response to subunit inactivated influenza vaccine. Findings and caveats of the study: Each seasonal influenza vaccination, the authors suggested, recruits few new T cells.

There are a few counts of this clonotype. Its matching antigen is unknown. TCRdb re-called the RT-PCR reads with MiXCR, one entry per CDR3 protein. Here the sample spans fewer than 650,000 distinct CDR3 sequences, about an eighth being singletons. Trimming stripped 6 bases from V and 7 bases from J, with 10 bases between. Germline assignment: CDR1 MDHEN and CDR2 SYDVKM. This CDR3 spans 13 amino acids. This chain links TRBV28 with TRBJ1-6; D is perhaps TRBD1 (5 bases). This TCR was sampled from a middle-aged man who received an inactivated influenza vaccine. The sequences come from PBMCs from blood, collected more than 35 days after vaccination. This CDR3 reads CASRGDYNSPLHF. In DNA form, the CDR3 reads TGTGCCAGCAGAGGGGACTACAATTCACCCCTCCACTTT.